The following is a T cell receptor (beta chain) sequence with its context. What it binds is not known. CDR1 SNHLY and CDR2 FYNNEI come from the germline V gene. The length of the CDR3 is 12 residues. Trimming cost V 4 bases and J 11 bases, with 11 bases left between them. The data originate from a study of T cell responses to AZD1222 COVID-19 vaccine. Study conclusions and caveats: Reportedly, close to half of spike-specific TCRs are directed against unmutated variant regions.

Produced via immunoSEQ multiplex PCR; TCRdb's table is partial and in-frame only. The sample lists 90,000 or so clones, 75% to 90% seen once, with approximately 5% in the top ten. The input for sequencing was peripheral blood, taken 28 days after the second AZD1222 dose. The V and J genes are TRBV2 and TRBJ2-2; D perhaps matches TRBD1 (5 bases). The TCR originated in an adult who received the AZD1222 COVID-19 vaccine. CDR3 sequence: CASSAGHVELFF. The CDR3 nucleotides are TGTGCCAGCAGTGCCGGACATGTCGAGCTGTTTTTT.